This TCR beta chain is from a study of T cell responses to AZD1222 COVID-19 vaccine. The study, taken as a whole, reports: The study reported that nearly half of spike-specific TCRs target unmutated variant regions. Baseline testing showed seropositivity in only six AZD1222 recipients. Spike was spanned by vaccine-associated CD4 TCRs, with dominance at 160-218 and 743-854.

As to this clone: Its antigen is still unknown.

TCRdb's copy holds only in-frame clones and misses some; the assay was immunoSEQ multiplex PCR. The sample comprises about 180,000 clones, around 90% of which are singletons, and approximately 1.9% rests with the top ten. Here the sequenced sample was peripheral blood, taken 28 days after the second AZD1222 dose. The clonotype originates from an adult who received the AZD1222 COVID-19 vaccine.

The CDR3 bases are TGTGCCAGCAGCTTAGCTCTTTGGGACGGCAGCTCCTACGAGCAGTACTTC. Translating it yields CASSLALWDGSSYEQYF. The chain is built from TRBV11-1 and TRBJ2-7; either TRBD1 or TRBD2 may fit D (5 bases each). Trimming removed 0 bases at V and 0 bases at J, with 15 bases between. The CDR3 consists of 17 residues. CDR1 is SGHAT, CDR2 FQDESV, per germline (reference sequence).